This T cell receptor (beta chain) came from a study of OX40 agonist ivuxolimab in advanced cancers. Study details: Patients took ivuxolimab, an agonistic anti-OX40 (CD134) antibody. The mean age was approximately 56 years, ranging from 23 to 79, with more than 70% of participants male.

The assay was immunoSEQ multiplex PCR, and TCRdb's table has in-frame clones only and misses some. The sample yields around 60,000 clones, roughly 87% seen once. On this clone: The antigen remains undetermined.

The CDR3 has 13 residues. Germline V gives CDR1 SGHNT, CDR2 YYREEE (reference sequence). V lost 9 bases, J lost 1 base, and 13 bases lay in between. Study-wide results and caveats: At 0.1 to 3.0 mg/kg, CD4+ and CD8+ blood T cells expanded clonally by week 6.

The chain links TRBV5-4 to TRBJ1-2; D perhaps matches TRBD1 (5 bases). This receptor was taken from an adult with an advanced solid tumor such as melanoma, head and neck, liver or kidney cancer. The sample consisted of CD4+ or CD8+ T cells sorted from blood, taken in a trial of the OX40 agonist ivuxolimab. The CDR3: CAISPDSNYGYTF. For the CDR3, the DNA is TGTGCCATTTCGCCCGACAGTAACTATGGCTACACCTTC.